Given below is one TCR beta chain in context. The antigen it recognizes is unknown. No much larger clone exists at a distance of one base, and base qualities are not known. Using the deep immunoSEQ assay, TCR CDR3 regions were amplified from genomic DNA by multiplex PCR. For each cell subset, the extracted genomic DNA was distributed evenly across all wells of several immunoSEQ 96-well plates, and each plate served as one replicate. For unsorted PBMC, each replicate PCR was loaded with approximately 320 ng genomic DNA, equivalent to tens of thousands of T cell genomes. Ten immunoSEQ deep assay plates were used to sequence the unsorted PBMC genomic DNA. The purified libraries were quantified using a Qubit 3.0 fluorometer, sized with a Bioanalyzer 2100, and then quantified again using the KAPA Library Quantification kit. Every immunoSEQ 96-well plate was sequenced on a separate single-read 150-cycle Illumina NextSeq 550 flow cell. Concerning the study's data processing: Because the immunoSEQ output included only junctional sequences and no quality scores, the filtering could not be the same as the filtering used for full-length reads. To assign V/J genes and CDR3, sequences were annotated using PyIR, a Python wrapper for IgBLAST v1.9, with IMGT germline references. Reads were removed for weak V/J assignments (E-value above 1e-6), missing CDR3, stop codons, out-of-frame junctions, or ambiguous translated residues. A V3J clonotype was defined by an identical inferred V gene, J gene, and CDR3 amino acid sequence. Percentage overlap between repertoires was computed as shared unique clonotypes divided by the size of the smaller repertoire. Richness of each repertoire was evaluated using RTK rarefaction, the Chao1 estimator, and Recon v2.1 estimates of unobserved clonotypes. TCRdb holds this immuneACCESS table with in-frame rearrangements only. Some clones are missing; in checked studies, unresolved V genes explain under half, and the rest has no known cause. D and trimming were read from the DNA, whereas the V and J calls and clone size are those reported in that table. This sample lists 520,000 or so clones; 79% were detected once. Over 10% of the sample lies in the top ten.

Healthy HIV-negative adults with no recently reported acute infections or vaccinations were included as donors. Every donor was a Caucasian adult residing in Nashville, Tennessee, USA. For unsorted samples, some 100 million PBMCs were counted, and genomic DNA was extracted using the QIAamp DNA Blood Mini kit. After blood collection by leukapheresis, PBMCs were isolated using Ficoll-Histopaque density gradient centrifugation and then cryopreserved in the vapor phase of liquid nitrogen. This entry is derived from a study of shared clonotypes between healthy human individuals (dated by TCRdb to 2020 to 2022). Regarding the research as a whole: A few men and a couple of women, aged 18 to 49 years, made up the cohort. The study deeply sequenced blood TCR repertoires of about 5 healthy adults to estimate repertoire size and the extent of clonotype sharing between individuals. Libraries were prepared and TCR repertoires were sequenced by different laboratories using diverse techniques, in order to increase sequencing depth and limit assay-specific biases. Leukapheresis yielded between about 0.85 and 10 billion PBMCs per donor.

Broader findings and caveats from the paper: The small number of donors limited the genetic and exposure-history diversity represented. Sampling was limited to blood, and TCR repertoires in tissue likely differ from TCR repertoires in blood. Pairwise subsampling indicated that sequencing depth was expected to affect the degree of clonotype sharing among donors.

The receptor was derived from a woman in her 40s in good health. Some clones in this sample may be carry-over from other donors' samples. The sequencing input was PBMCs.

The sequence in DNA is TGCGCCAGCAGCGCGGGGGGAGGCTGGGGCTACAATGAGCAGTTCTTC. The translation is CASSAGGGWGYNEQFF. This receptor chain uses TRBV5-1 and TRBJ2-1, and 8 junction bases match TRBD2. V trim: 4 bases; J trim: 3 bases; unmatched bases: 9. The germline V gene sets CDR1 to SGHRS and CDR2 to YFSETQ. The CDR3 holds 16 amino acids from the cysteine to the phenylalanine. The entry retains the CDR3 DNA only, 48 bases that are in frame from base 1.